This T cell receptor beta chain derives from a study of control samples from healthy donors and cancer patients. Measured with immunoSEQ multiplex PCR; TCRdb has only the in-frame clones, and not every one. The sample lists fewer than 200,000 clones, roughly 90% occurring once. The CDR3 contains 14 residues. Germline V CDR1 and CDR2: MDHEN, SYDVKM. Trimming shortened V by 4 bases and J by 3 bases, and 12 bases separated the two germline ends. This receptor was identified in a man younger than 45 in good health. Sequences were obtained from blood. V and J are TRBV28 and TRBJ1-1; the D gene is possibly TRBD1 (5 bases). The CDR3 nucleotides read TGTGCCAGCAGTTCCGCAGGGAGGGACACTGAAGCTTTCTTT. Its protein is CASSSAGRDTEAFF.